The present entry profiles one T cell receptor (beta chain) with its context. The data were taken from a study of T cell responses to AZD1222 COVID-19 vaccine. Some clones are missing from TCRdb's copy, which holds only in-frame ones; the method was immunoSEQ multiplex PCR. Of around 160,000 clones listed, around 90% are singletons. Germline loops: CDR1 SNHLY, CDR2 FYNNEI. The CDR3 has 14 amino acids. Trimming stripped 7 bases from V and 6 bases from J, with 15 bases between. This TCR was recovered from an adult in good health. The chain has TRBV2 and TRBJ2-2; D not resolved. The sequencing used peripheral blood, collected on day 0 of MenACWY control vaccination. The CDR3 sequence is CASTPFTGPGELFF. The DNA for the CDR3 is TGTGCCAGCACCCCGTTTACGGGTCCCGGGGAGCTGTTTTTT.